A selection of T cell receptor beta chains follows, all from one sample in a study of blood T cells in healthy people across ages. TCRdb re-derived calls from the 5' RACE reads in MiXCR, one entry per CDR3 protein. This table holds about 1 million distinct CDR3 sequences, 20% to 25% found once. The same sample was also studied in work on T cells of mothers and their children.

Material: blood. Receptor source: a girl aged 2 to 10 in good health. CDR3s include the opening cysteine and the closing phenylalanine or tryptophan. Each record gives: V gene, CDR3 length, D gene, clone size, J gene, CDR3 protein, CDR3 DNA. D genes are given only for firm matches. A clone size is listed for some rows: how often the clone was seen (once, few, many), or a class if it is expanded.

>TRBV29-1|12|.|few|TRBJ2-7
CSVPRGNGEQYF
TGCAGCGTTCCAAGGGGGAATGGGGAGCAGTACTTC
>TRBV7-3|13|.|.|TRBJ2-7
CASSASLWNEQYF
TGTGCCAGCAGCGCCTCATTATGGAACGAGCAGTACTTC
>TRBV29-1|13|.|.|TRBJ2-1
CSVVRDRYNEQFF
TGCAGCGTTGTGCGTGACAGGTACAATGAGCAGTTCTTC
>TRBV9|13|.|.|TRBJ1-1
CASSVEEGTEAFF
TGTGCCAGCAGCGTAGAGGAGGGCACTGAAGCTTTCTTT
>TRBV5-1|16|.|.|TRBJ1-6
CASSLGMDSGNSPLHF
TGCGCCAGCAGCTTGGGCATGGACAGTGGAAATTCACCCCTCCACTTT
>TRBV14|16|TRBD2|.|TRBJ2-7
CASRPDPSGSIYEQYF
TGTGCCAGCAGACCCGACCCTAGCGGGAGCATATACGAGCAGTACTTC
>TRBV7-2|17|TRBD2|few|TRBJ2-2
CASRGLAGVLNTGELFF
TGTGCCAGCAGGGGACTAGCGGGAGTATTGAACACCGGGGAGCTGTTTTTT
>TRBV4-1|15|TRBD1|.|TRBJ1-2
CASSHLTGGVYGYTF
TGCGCCAGCAGCCACCTGACAGGGGGAGTCTATGGCTACACCTTC
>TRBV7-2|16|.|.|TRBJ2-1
CASSLDGTHSYNEQFF
TGTGCCAGCAGCTTAGATGGGACACACTCCTACAATGAGCAGTTCTTC
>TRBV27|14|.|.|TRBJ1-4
CASSLTGGIEKLFF
TGTGCCAGCAGTTTGACCGGGGGGATAGAAAAACTGTTTTTT
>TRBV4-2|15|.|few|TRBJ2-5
CASSQPGLQRETQYF
TGTGCCAGCAGCCAACCCGGACTCCAAAGAGAGACCCAGTACTTC
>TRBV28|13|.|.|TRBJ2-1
CASSRSLYNEQFF
TGTGCCAGCAGCCGTTCCTTATACAATGAGCAGTTCTTC
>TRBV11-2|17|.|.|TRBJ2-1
CASSLGFGGTSYNEQFF
TGTGCCAGCAGCTTAGGGTTCGGCGGGACCTCCTACAATGAGCAGTTCTTC
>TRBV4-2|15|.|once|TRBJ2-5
CASSQALGTVETQYF
TGTGCCAGCAGCCAAGCCCTCGGGACGGTTGAGACCCAGTACTTC
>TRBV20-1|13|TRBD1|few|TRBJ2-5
CSAPQGAGETQYF
TGCAGTGCTCCACAGGGGGCGGGAGAGACCCAGTACTTC
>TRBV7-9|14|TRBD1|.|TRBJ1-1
CASRRQGADTEAFF
TGTGCCAGCAGGCGACAGGGGGCTGACACTGAAGCTTTCTTT
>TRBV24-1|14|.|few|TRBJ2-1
CATSEPTGSHEQFF
TGTGCCACCAGTGAACCCACGGGGTCGCATGAGCAGTTCTTC
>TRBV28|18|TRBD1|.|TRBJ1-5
CASSLWRTGAGGNQPQHF
TGTGCCAGCAGTTTATGGAGGACAGGGGCCGGAGGCAATCAGCCCCAGCATTTT
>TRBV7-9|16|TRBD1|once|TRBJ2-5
CASSPVTGTYQETQYF
TGTGCCAGCAGCCCAGTGACAGGGACATACCAAGAGACCCAGTACTTC
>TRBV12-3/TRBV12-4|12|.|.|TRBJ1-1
CASRTRPTEAFF
TGTGCCAGCAGAACAAGGCCAACTGAAGCTTTCTTT
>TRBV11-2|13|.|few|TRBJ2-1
CASSLDRVDEQFF
TGTGCCAGCAGCTTAGATCGGGTAGATGAGCAGTTCTTC
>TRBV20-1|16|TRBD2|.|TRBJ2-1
CSASLSPSGGYNEQFF
TGCAGTGCTAGTCTTTCCCCTAGCGGGGGTTACAATGAGCAGTTCTTC
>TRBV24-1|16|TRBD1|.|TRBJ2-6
CATSDPPTGTANVLTF
TGTGCCACCAGTGATCCCCCGACAGGGACGGCCAACGTCCTGACTTTC
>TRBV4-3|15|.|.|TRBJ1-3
CASSPLTGAGNTIYF
TGCGCCAGCAGCCCCTTGACAGGCGCTGGAAACACCATATATTTT
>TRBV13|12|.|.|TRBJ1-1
CASRGTGDGAFF
TGTGCCAGCAGAGGGACGGGAGATGGAGCTTTCTTT
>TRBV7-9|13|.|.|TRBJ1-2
CATFGGGQYGYTF
TGTGCCACCTTCGGGGGTGGACAGTATGGCTACACCTTC
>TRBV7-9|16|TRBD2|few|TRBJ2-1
CASSPRVAGVINEQFF
TGTGCCAGCAGCCCCCGGGTAGCGGGGGTGATCAATGAGCAGTTCTTC
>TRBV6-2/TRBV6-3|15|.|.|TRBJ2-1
CASSVTGGENNEQFF
TGTGCCAGCAGCGTGACAGGAGGTGAGAACAATGAGCAGTTCTTC
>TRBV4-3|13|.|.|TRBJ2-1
CASSQGLENEQFF
TGCGCCAGCAGCCAGGGTCTAGAGAATGAGCAGTTCTTC
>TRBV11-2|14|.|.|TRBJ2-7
CASSYRDGAYEQYF
TGTGCCAGCAGCTACCGGGACGGAGCCTACGAGCAGTACTTC
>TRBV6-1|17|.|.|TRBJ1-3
CASSPWGSPGAGYTIYF
TGTGCCAGCAGCCCGTGGGGAAGTCCAGGGGCCGGGTACACCATATATTTT
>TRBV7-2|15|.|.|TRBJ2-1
CASSLGGGLYNEQFF
TGTGCCAGCAGCTTAGGAGGGGGGCTCTACAATGAGCAGTTCTTC
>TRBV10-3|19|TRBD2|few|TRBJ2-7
CAISEYSSRRGGSSDEQYF
TGTGCCATCAGTGAGTACTCCTCTCGACGGGGGGGCAGTTCTGACGAGCAGTACTTC
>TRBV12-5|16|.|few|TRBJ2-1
CASGTRSGGQPGEQFF
TGTGCTAGTGGTACTCGTAGCGGAGGCCAACCTGGGGAGCAGTTCTTC
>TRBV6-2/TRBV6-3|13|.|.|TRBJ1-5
CASSTRGGQPQHF
TGTGCCAGCAGTACTCGCGGGGGTCAGCCCCAGCATTTT
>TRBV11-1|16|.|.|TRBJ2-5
CASRPKRDSTRETQYF
TGTGCCAGCAGGCCAAAACGGGACTCGACGAGGGAGACCCAGTACTTC